The 20 T cell receptor beta chains below come from one sample, sequenced in a study of blood T cell repertoires in COVID-19. Method: immunoSEQ multiplex PCR; TCRdb's copy keeps in-frame clones and lacks some. The table has roughly 27,000 clones, 80% to 90% seen once. Sequencing was performed on peripheral blood. The receptors stem from a man aged 60 to 69 with acute or convalescent COVID-19.

The chain combines TRBV18 with TRBJ2-2, with D tentatively TRBD1 (5 bases). V was shortened by 0 bases and J by 4 bases, with 12 bases between the two germline ends. The CDR3 has 16 amino acids. CDR1 is KGHSH, CDR2 LQKENI, per germline. The CDR3 coding sequence is TGTGCCAGCTCACCACCGAACAGGAGAATCACCGGGGAGCTGTTTTTT. It specifies CASSPPNRRITGELFF.

V and J are TRBV5-1 and TRBJ2-7; 10 bases map to TRBD1. The CDR3 is made up of 18 amino acids. Germline CDR1 is SGHRS and CDR2 is YFSETQ. J gave up 0 bases and V 0 bases, and 9 bases lay outside the gene matches. CDR3 nucleotide sequence: TGCGCCAGCAGCTTGGTTGGGACAGGGGTGATGGGCTCCTACGAGCAGTACTTC. Translated, it gives CASSLVGTGVMGSYEQYF.

This sequence joins TRBV6-5 and TRBJ1-1, with TRBD1 matching 7 bases. The CDR3 contains 14 residues. CDR1 and CDR2 (germline): MNHEY, SVGAGI. V shed 5 bases and J 4 bases; nucleotides not matched to a gene: 7. CDR3 coding DNA: TGTGCCAGCAGTATACAGGGGACGAGCACTGAAGCTTTCTTT. This encodes CASSIQGTSTEAFF.

The chain couples TRBV10-3 to TRBJ2-1, with D unclear. The germline gives CDR1 ENHRY, CDR2 SYGVKD. The CDR3 extends over 12 amino acids. The V end lost 3 bases, the J end lost 10 bases, and 10 bases lay between the germline ends. The CDR3 loop is CAISEERYEQFF. For the CDR3, the DNA is TGTGCCATCAGTGAAGAACGGTACGAGCAGTTCTTC.

The chain recombines TRBV19 with TRBJ1-2; D gene uncertain. V lost 7 bases and J lost 0, with 12 bases in between. Germline CDR1 reads LNHDA; CDR2 reads SQIVND (reference sequence). The CDR3 contains 14 residues. CDR3 in amino acids: CASTPDTANYGYTF. CDR3 sequence (DNA): TGTGCCAGTACCCCCGACACCGCTAACTATGGCTACACCTTC.

The V and J genes are TRBV30 and TRBJ2-1; D uncertain. V shed 4 bases and J shed 9 bases, with 16 bases lying between them. This CDR3 region has 13 residues. The V gene's germline CDR1 is GTSNPN and CDR2 SVGIG (reference sequence). CDR3: CAWTNLGTGEQFF. The CDR3 nucleotides are TGTGCCTGGACTAACCTAGGAACTGGTGAGCAGTTCTTC.

The chain combines TRBV6-6 with TRBJ1-1, with no clear D. V shed 0 bases and J shed 2 bases, with 10 bases lying between them. This CDR3 contains 15 residues. The germline V gene encodes CDR1 MNHNY and CDR2 SVGAGI (reference sequence). The chain's CDR3 is CASSYSSQVNTEAFF. As DNA, the CDR3 is TGTGCCAGCAGTTACTCGAGTCAGGTCAACACTGAAGCTTTCTTT.

The rearrangement uses TRBV7-2 and TRBJ1-4; D is perhaps TRBD1 (5 bases). CDR3 length: 15 amino acids. Trimming cost V 2 bases and J 5 bases, with 12 bases left between them. From germline, CDR1 is SGHTA and CDR2 FQGNSA. CDR3 residues: CASSLSSGGNEKLFF. The CDR3 DNA reads TGTGCCAGCAGCTTATCTTCGGGGGGAAATGAAAAACTGTTTTTT.

In its sample, this clone was seen once. The chain combines TRBV9 with TRBJ1-4; 8 bases line up with TRBD1. The CDR3 runs to 16 residues. With V trimmed by 5 bases and J by 6 bases, 12 bases remained unmatched. From germline, CDR1 is SGDLS and CDR2 YYNGEE. The CDR3 DNA follows: TGTGCCAGCAGTGATCGACCGGGACAGGACTATGAAAAACTGTTTTTT. This codes for CASSDRPGQDYEKLFF.

The rearrangement joins TRBV29-1 to TRBJ1-1; D might be TRBD1 (5 bases). Germline lookup yields CDR1 SQVTM and CDR2 ANQGSEA. The CDR3 consists of 14 residues. With 3 bases removed from V and 6 bases from J, the gap between germline ends came to 17 bases. This CDR3 reads CSVDSGHPNSEAFF. CDR3 bases: TGCAGCGTTGATTCCGGACACCCAAACTCTGAAGCTTTCTTT.

V and J are TRBV5-1 and TRBJ1-1; 11 bases are shared with TRBD1. There are 15 residues in the CDR3. From germline, CDR1 is SGHRS and CDR2 YFSETQ. J gave up 3 bases and V 5 bases, and 6 bases lay outside the gene matches. This chain's CDR3 is CASRDGTGGDTEAFF. DNA for the CDR3: TGCGCCAGCAGGGATGGGACAGGGGGTGACACTGAAGCTTTCTTT.

This rearrangement joins TRBV9 to TRBJ2-1, with TRBD2 matching 14 bases. Germline CDR1 and CDR2: SGDLS and YYNGEE. Trimming took 4 bases from V and 0 from J; bases not matched to a gene: 12. This CDR3 comprises 20 residues. CDR3: CASSPRSGLAGVSSYNEQFF. CDR3 coding DNA: TGTGCCAGCAGCCCAAGATCGGGACTAGCGGGGGTTTCCTCCTACAATGAGCAGTTCTTC.

The genes are TRBV28 and TRBJ1-1; D unresolved. CDR1 and CDR2 from the germline V gene are MDHEN and SYDVKM. The CDR3 is made up of 13 amino acids. Trimming shortened V by 6 bases and J by 1 base, and 9 bases separated the two germline ends. The CDR3 region has the DNA TGTGCCAGCAGCCCATACACGAACACTGAAGCTTTCTTT. It encodes CASSPYTNTEAFF. Complete variable domain (other parts from reference TRBV28 and TRBJ1-1): DVKVTQSSRYLVKRTGEKVFLECVQDMDHENMFWYRQDPGLGLRLIYFSYDVKMKEKGDIPEGYSVSREKKERFSLILESASTNQTSMYLCASSPYTNTEAFFGQGTRLTVV.

The rearrangement uses TRBV19 and TRBJ2-1; 10 bases match TRBD1. CDR3 length: 16 amino acids. The junction had 7 bases not matched to a gene; V was cut back by 6 bases and J by 2 bases. Germline-derived CDR1 and CDR2 are LNHDA and SQIVND (reference sequence). CDR3 residues: CASSPKDRGAYNEQFF. The CDR3 region has the DNA TGTGCCAGTAGCCCTAAGGACAGGGGGGCCTACAATGAGCAGTTCTTC.

V usage is TRBV10-3 and J usage is TRBJ2-7; TRBD1 matches at 8 bases. The CDR3 loop spans 15 amino acids. Per the germline V gene, CDR1 is ENHRY and CDR2 is SYGVKD. Trimming at V came to 4 bases and at J to 0 bases, leaving 5 bases not matched to a gene. CDR3 sequence reads: CAISAGTGDSYEQYF. CDR3 sequence (DNA): TGTGCCATCAGTGCCGGGACAGGAGACTCCTACGAGCAGTACTTC.

This chain connects TRBV6-2 or TRBV6-3 to TRBJ1-6; the D is unclear. Per germline, CDR1 MNHEY and CDR2 SVGEGT. The CDR3 runs to 14 residues. Trimming left V 2 bases short and J 10 bases short, with 12 bases between. In DNA form, the CDR3 reads TGTGCCAGCAGTTACCGTGCTGCGGGCTCACCCCTCCACTTT. This encodes CASSYRAAGSPLHF.

J is TRBJ1-1 and V is TRBV12-3 or TRBV12-4; 7 nucleotides match TRBD1. The CDR3 spans 13 residues. The ends lost 6 bases at V and 4 bases at J; junction bases unmatched: 5. CDR3 sequence (DNA): TGTGCCAGCAGGACCACAGGGGTCACTGAAGCTTTCTTT. It is translated as CASRTTGVTEAFF.

The chain has TRBV12-3 or TRBV12-4 and TRBJ1-2; a weak D match, TRBD1 (5 bases). Trimming pared 8 bases from V and 2 bases from J, leaving 12 bases between. This CDR3 region has 13 residues. The CDR3 reads CASRVDTNYGYTF. As DNA, the CDR3 is TGTGCCAGCCGAGTGGACACAAACTATGGCTACACCTTC.

J is TRBJ2-7 and V is TRBV14; 11 bases fit TRBD2. The CDR3 sequence is 14 residues long. Unmatched junction bases numbered 2, after V lost 4 bases and J lost 3 bases. Germline loops: CDR1 SGHDN, CDR2 FVKESK. The CDR3 loop reads CASSLAGGIYEQYF. For the CDR3, the DNA is TGTGCCAGCAGCCTAGCGGGAGGGATCTACGAGCAGTACTTC.

The rearrangement uses TRBV10-2 and TRBJ2-5, with 8 nucleotides matching TRBD2. This CDR3 is built from 15 residues. CDR1 and CDR2 from the germline V gene are WSHSY and SAAADI. With 6 bases clipped from V and 2 bases from J, the junction kept 8 bases outside the gene matches. CDR3 amino acids: CASSWLAGKQETQYF. The DNA for the CDR3 is TGCGCCAGCAGCTGGCTAGCGGGCAAACAAGAGACCCAGTACTTC.